Shown below are 29 T cell receptor beta chains from a single sample sequenced in a study of shared clonotypes between healthy human individuals. Clones were sequenced by immunoSEQ multiplex PCR, and TCRdb holds only the in-frame ones, with some missing. The profile shows around 500,000 clones, approximately 84% of them singletons. The specimen sequenced was PBMCs. The receptors shown here come from a woman aged 40 to 49 in good health. Some clones in this sample may be carry-over from other donors' samples.

With respect to this clone: A far larger clone is off by one base, so a read error is likely. No conserved phenylalanine or tryptophan ends this CDR3, so it is likely a read error. This chain uses TRBV29-1 with TRBJ1-2; 9 positions match TRBD1. Germline CDR1 is SQVTM and CDR2 is ANQGSEA. This CDR3 has 14 residues. V lost 0 bases to trimming and J lost 6 bases; unmatched junction nucleotides: 5. CDR3 coding DNA: TGCAGCGTTGAAGATCGGGGGACAGGGAATGGCTACACCTTA. Translation: CSVEDRGTGNGYTL.

The J gene is TRBJ1-2, the V gene TRBV28, with 7 bases that match TRBD1. The CDR3 consists of 15 residues. CDR1 is MDHEN and CDR2 is SYDVKM in the germline V gene. The V gene end was trimmed by 6 bases and the J gene end by 5 bases; junction bases not matched to a gene: 12. The CDR3 bases are TGTGCCAGCAGCCCGGGACAGTCCGGATGGTATGGCTACACCTTC. Protein sequence: CASSPGQSGWYGYTF.

The V call is TRBV10-2, the J call TRBJ1-5; no firm D call. Looked up from germline, CDR1 is WSHSY and CDR2 is SAAADI. The CDR3 spans 13 residues. V was clipped by 6 bases and J by 1 base, with 7 bases between them. The CDR3 region is CASRRESNQPQHF. The CDR3 nucleotides are TGCGCCAGCAGGCGGGAGAGCAATCAGCCCCAGCATTTT.

The chain recombines TRBV7-9 with TRBJ2-7, with a possible D match to TRBD1 (6 bases). Germline lookup yields CDR1 SEHNR and CDR2 FQNEAQ (reference sequence). V was shortened by 6 bases and J by 1 base, with 16 bases between the two germline ends. The CDR3 loop spans 15 amino acids. Written as DNA, the CDR3 is TGTGCCAGCAGTCAAGCCGGGACAACTTCCTACGAGCAGTACTTC. Protein: CASSQAGTTSYEQYF.

The V gene is TRBV5-6, the J gene TRBJ2-7; D is undetermined. The length of the CDR3 is 13 residues. Trimming stripped 4 bases from V and 6 bases from J, with 14 bases between. Germline V gives CDR1 SGHDT, CDR2 YYEEEE. The CDR3 DNA reads as TGTGCCAGCAGCCCGACCCGTTGGACCGAGCAGTACTTC. Translation: CASSPTRWTEQYF.

This clone was recorded many times. The sample holds other DNA sequences that translate to the same CDR3. The V gene is TRBV28, the J gene TRBJ1-6; D unresolved. The CDR3 spans 15 residues. Germline CDR1 MDHEN, CDR2 SYDVKM. Trimming cost V 5 bases and J 0 bases, with 8 bases left between them. The CDR3 DNA sequence: TGTGCCAGCAGTGGCGGCAGCTCCTATAATTCACCCCTCCACTTT. Protein product: CASSGGSSYNSPLHF. The full variable domain, completed using reference TRBV28 and TRBJ1-6, is DVKVTQSSRYLVKRTGEKVFLECVQDMDHENMFWYRQDPGLGLRLIYFSYDVKMKEKGDIPEGYSVSREKKERFSLILESASTNQTSMYLCASSGGSSYNSPLHFGNGTRLTVT.

The V and J genes are TRBV27 and TRBJ2-2, with 9 nucleotides matching TRBD1. The length of the CDR3 is 16 residues. V lost 5 bases, J lost 6 bases, and 10 bases stayed unmatched. From germline, CDR1 is MNHEY and CDR2 SMNVEV (reference sequence). The CDR3 loop is CASSARDRAYPGELFF. As DNA, the CDR3 is TGTGCCAGCAGTGCGAGGGACAGGGCGTACCCCGGGGAGCTGTTTTTT.

The chain recombines TRBV4-3 with TRBJ2-1; 9 bases agree with TRBD2. The trim removed 6 bases at V and 8 bases at J, leaving 8 bases unmatched. Germline V gene data show CDR1 as LGHNA and CDR2 as YSLEER. CDR3 length equals 14 residues. CDR3 region: CASRGGRASHEQFF. The CDR3, as DNA: TGCGCCAGCAGGGGCGGGAGGGCCTCCCATGAGCAGTTCTTC.

Written as DNA, the CDR3 is TGTGCCAGCAGTTACCCCGGGAGCACAGATACGCAGTATTTT. This encodes CASSYPGSTDTQYF. The rearrangement links TRBV6-6 to TRBJ2-3, with D unclear. The V end was cut by 2 bases, the J end by 0 bases, with 6 bases between. Germline CDR1 MNHNY, CDR2 SVGAGI (reference sequence). There are 14 residues in the CDR3.

This chain links TRBV20-1 with TRBJ1-2; D gene ambiguous. This CDR3 is 11 amino acids long. Germline CDR1 is DFQATT and CDR2 is SNEGSKA (reference sequence). V dropped 3 bases and J dropped 8 bases, with 10 bases sitting between them. The CDR3 protein is CSARDLAGYTF. DNA of the CDR3: TGCAGTGCTAGGGACCTAGCAGGCTACACCTTC.

The chain links TRBV15 to TRBJ2-7, with TRBD1 matching 8 bases. The CDR3 spans 16 residues. V shed 1 base and J 2 bases; nucleotides not matched to a gene: 7. Per germline, CDR1 LNHNV and CDR2 YYDKDF (reference sequence). The CDR3 nucleotides are TGTGCCACCAGCAGAGCACCGACAGGGGTAACCTACGAGCAGTACTTC. This encodes CATSRAPTGVTYEQYF.

The J gene is TRBJ2-7, the V gene TRBV25-1; D possibly matches TRBD1 or TRBD2 (6 bases each). There are 13 residues in the CDR3. The germline CDR1 and CDR2 sequences are MGHDK and SYGVNS. V shed 4 bases and J shed 4 bases, with 11 bases lying between them. The CDR3 DNA reads as TGTGCCAGCAGTGTAGGGGGGCTGTACGAGCAGTACTTC. Its translation: CASSVGGLYEQYF.

This chain joins TRBV4-2 and TRBJ1-1, with 7 positions matching TRBD1. CDR1 LGHNA and CDR2 YNFKEQ come from the germline V gene. CDR3 length: 17 amino acids. Trimming cost V 3 bases and J 4 bases; bases outside gene matches: 14. The CDR3 coding sequence is TGTGCCAGCAGCCACCGAAATTGGGAACAGGGGCGCACTGAAGCTTTCTTT. This gives the protein CASSHRNWEQGRTEAFF.

J is TRBJ1-1 and V is TRBV19; D is possibly TRBD1 (6 bases). Per the germline V gene, CDR1 is LNHDA and CDR2 is SQIVND (reference sequence). V dropped 7 bases and J dropped 0 bases, with 12 bases sitting between them. This CDR3 spans 14 amino acids. CDR3 coding DNA: TGTGCCAGTACGAATACAGGGCTGAACACTGAAGCTTTCTTT. Encoded protein: CASTNTGLNTEAFF. Using reference TRBV19 and TRBJ1-1 for the parts outside the CDR3, the full variable domain is DGGITQSPKYLFRKEGQNVTLSCEQNLNHDAMYWYRQDPGQGLRLIYYSQIVNDFQKGDIAEGYSVSREKKESFPLTVTSAQKNPTAFYLCASTNTGLNTEAFFGQGTRLTVV.

Note on this clone: Given a far larger clone just one base away, this is likely a sequencing read error. The chain links TRBV19 to TRBJ1-1, with TRBD1 identical over 8 bases. V shed 7 bases and J 10 bases; nucleotides not matched to a gene: 17. From germline, CDR1 is LNHDA and CDR2 SQIVND (reference sequence). The length of the CDR3 is 15 residues. The CDR3 coding sequence is TGTGCCAGTATGGTCTCCTACCGACAGGGGAGGCCAGCTTTCTTT. Protein product: CASMVSYRQGRPAFF.

As DNA, the CDR3 is TGTGCCAGCAGCCCCGACTCAGGGGCAGGGGAAAAACTGTTTTTT. Translating it yields CASSPDSGAGEKLFF. The genes are TRBV7-2 and TRBJ1-4; tentatively, D is TRBD1 (6 bases). Trimming took off 5 bases at V and 8 bases at J, with 18 bases between the two ends. This CDR3 has 15 amino acids. Germline CDR1 is SGHTA and CDR2 is FQGNSA. The full variable domain, rest sourced from reference TRBV7-2 and TRBJ1-4, is GAGVSQSPSNKVTEKGKDVELRCDPISGHTALYWYRQSLGQGLEFLIYFQGNSAPDKSGLPSDRFSAERTGGSVSTLTIQRTQQEDSAVYLCASSPDSGAGEKLFFGSGTQLSVL.

This rearrangement joins TRBV11-2 to TRBJ2-5; tentatively, D is TRBD2 (6 bases). Germline CDR1 SGHAT, CDR2 FQNNGV. There are 15 residues in the CDR3. With 0 bases removed from V and 1 base from J, the gap between germline ends came to 9 bases. CDR3 residues: CASSLDGGTQETQYF. Here the CDR3 DNA reads TGTGCCAGCAGCTTAGATGGAGGGACCCAAGAGACCCAGTACTTC.

This clone was seen just once. The J gene is TRBJ2-3, the V gene TRBV5-1, with D possibly being TRBD1 (5 bases). The germline gives CDR1 SGHRS, CDR2 YFSETQ. The length of the CDR3 is 13 residues. Trimming removed 0 bases from V and 6 bases from J, with 8 bases in between. The DNA for the CDR3 is TGCGCCAGCAGCTTGGTCAGGGTGGATACGCAGTATTTT. Protein: CASSLVRVDTQYF.

The rearrangement uses TRBV29-1 and TRBJ2-1; a possible D gene is TRBD1 (5 bases). The CDR3 is 12 amino acids. V lost 3 bases and J 10 bases, leaving 13 bases between the germline ends. Germline V gene data show CDR1 as SQVTM and CDR2 as ANQGSEA. The CDR3: CSVDQGIWEQFF. The CDR3 bases are TGCAGCGTTGATCAGGGTATATGGGAGCAGTTCTTC.

The chain employs TRBV18 and TRBJ2-1; 7 bases are a match to TRBD1. CDR3 length: 15 amino acids. Germline V lookup: CDR1 KGHSH, CDR2 LQKENI. Trimming at V came to 3 bases and at J to 4 bases, leaving 6 bases not matched to a gene. CDR3 region: CASSPRQGKYNEQFF. CDR3 sequence (DNA): TGTGCCAGCTCACCTCGACAGGGTAAATACAATGAGCAGTTCTTC.

V and J are TRBV5-4 and TRBJ2-3; 10 nucleotides line up with TRBD2. After removal of 4 bases from V and 5 bases from J, the junction contained 10 bases not matched to a gene. The CDR3 is made up of 16 amino acids. Germline values: CDR1 SGHNT, CDR2 YYREEE (reference sequence). CDR3 DNA: TGTGCCAGCAGCAGCCCGGCTAGCGGGGGAGGAGATACGCAGTATTTT. It yields the protein CASSSPASGGGDTQYF.

The rearrangement links TRBV9 to TRBJ2-2; TRBD2 matches at 8 bases. There are 21 residues in the CDR3. Germline CDR1 reads SGDLS; CDR2 reads YYNGEE. The V and J ends lost 4 bases and 0 bases, in that order; junction bases with no gene match: 20. CDR3 DNA: TGTGCCAGCAGCCTCGGCTTAGCGGGATCCCCGCGGGTTGCGAACACCGGGGAGCTGTTTTTT. Its protein product is CASSLGLAGSPRVANTGELFF.

This clone was seen a handful of times. V usage is TRBV30 and J usage is TRBJ2-5, with 7 bases lining up with TRBD1. V was clipped by 4 bases and J by 4 bases; unmatched bases: 0. Germline V gene lookup returns CDR1 GTSNPN and CDR2 SVGIG (reference sequence). This CDR3 is 11 amino acids long. The CDR3, as DNA: TGTGCCTGGACAGGGGGAGAGACCCAGTACTTC. This encodes CAWTGGETQYF.

This rearrangement joins TRBV27 to TRBJ2-7; TRBD2 is a possible D gene (5 bases). CDR1 is MNHEY, CDR2 SMNVEV, per germline (reference sequence). V lost 6 bases to trimming and J lost 2 bases, with 8 bases between them. This CDR3 region has 12 residues. The CDR3 protein is CASRRDTYEQYF. The CDR3 DNA reads TGTGCCAGCAGACGGGATACCTACGAGCAGTACTTC.

Worth noting for this clone: One base separates it from a far larger clone, so it is likely a read error. The sample contains more than one DNA sequence encoding this CDR3. CDR3: CASSQLAGETQYF. The CDR3 DNA reads as TGTGCCAGCAGCCAATTAGCAGGAGAGACTCAGTACTTC. The rearrangement uses TRBV7-3 and TRBJ2-5, with D unresolved. Germline CDR1 is SGHTA and CDR2 is FQGTGA. This CDR3 contains 13 residues.

This clone is a singleton in its sample. This rearrangement joins TRBV30 to TRBJ2-5; 10 positions match TRBD1. After removal of 5 bases from V and 3 bases from J, the junction contained 3 bases not matched to a gene. From germline, CDR1 is GTSNPN and CDR2 SVGIG (reference sequence). The CDR3 spans 13 residues. In DNA form, the CDR3 reads TGTGCCTGGGACAGGGGGCCCGAAGAGACCCAGTACTTC. Its translation is CAWDRGPEETQYF. The whole variable domain, filled in from reference TRBV30 and TRBJ2-5, reads SQTIHQWPATLVQPVGSPLSLECTVEGTSNPNLYWYRQAAGRGLQLLFYSVGIGQISSEVPQNLSASRPQDRQFILSSKKLLLSDSGFYLCAWDRGPEETQYFGPGTRLLVL.

The rearrangement uses TRBV27 and TRBJ2-2, with TRBD2 identical over 14 bases. After removal of 3 bases from V and 4 bases from J, the junction contained 10 bases not matched to a gene. The CDR3 covers 19 residues. CDR1 is MNHEY and CDR2 is SMNVEV in the germline V gene (reference sequence). The CDR3 DNA sequence: TGTGCCAGCAGTTTCAGGAGACTAGCGGGAGGGCCGGTCACCGGGGAGCTGTTTTTT. This translates into CASSFRRLAGGPVTGELFF.

This clone was found a few times. The chain couples TRBV30 to TRBJ2-6; D is undetermined. Germline assignment: CDR1 GTSNPN and CDR2 SVGIG (reference sequence). The CDR3 has 14 amino acids. Trimming shortened V by 3 bases and J by 1 base, and 7 bases separated the two germline ends. The CDR3 reads CAWSTVSGANVLTF. The CDR3, as DNA: TGTGCCTGGAGCACAGTATCTGGGGCCAACGTCCTGACTTTC.

This clone has only one observation. The chain employs TRBV6-1 and TRBJ1-1; possible D gene TRBD1, 5 bases. V gave up 3 bases and J gave up 5 bases, with 13 bases separating them. This CDR3 spans 14 amino acids. Germline V gene data show CDR1 as MNHNS and CDR2 as SASEGT. Written as DNA, the CDR3 is TGTGCCAGCAGTGATACCGCAGGGAGAACTGAAGCTTTCTTT. Its translation is CASSDTAGRTEAFF.